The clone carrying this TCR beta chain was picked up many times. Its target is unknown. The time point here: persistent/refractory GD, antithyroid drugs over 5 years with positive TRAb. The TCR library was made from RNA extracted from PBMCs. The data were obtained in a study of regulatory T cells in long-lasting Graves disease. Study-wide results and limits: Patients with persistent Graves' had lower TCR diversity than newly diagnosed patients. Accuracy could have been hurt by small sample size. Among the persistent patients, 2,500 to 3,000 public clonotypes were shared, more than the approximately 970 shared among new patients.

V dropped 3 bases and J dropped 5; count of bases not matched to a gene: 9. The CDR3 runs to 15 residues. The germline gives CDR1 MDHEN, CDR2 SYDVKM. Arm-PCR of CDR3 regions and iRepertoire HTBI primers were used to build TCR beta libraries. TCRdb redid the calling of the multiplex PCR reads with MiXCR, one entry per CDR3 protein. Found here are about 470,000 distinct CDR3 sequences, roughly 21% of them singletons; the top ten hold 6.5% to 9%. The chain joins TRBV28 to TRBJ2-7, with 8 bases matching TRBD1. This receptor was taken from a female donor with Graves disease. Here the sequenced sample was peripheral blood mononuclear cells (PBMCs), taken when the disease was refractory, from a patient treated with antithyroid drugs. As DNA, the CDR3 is TGTGCCAGCAGTTTGGGGGGACAGGAGGTCGACGAGCAGTACTTC. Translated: CASSLGGQEVDEQYF.